These 25 T cell receptor beta chains originate from one sample sequenced in a study of T-cell memory formation after mild COVID-19. TCRdb called the 5' RACE reads again in MiXCR, with one record for every CDR3 protein. The data show hundreds of thousands of distinct CDR3 sequences, approximately 20% seen once. The sequenced sample was PBMCs or a T cell subset sorted from them (not recorded which). These receptors came from an adult woman who had mild COVID-19 (a few samples of this study predate the infection). Cell type and time point are not known.

This chain connects TRBV9 to TRBJ2-2, with TRBD2 identical over 9 bases. Trimming cost V 0 bases and J 3 bases; bases outside gene matches: 6. Germline-derived CDR1 and CDR2 are SGDLS and YYNGEE. There are 17 residues in the CDR3. The CDR3 bases are TGTGCCAGCAGCGTAGGTAGCGGGGGATATGACACCGGGGAGCTGTTTTTT. It translates to CASSVGSGGYDTGELFF.

The V gene is TRBV5-1, the J gene TRBJ2-7; D is undetermined. Between the trimmed V and J ends, which lost 5 bases and 2 bases, there was a span of 11 bases. The CDR3 spans 13 residues. The V gene's germline CDR1 is SGHRS and CDR2 YFSETQ. The CDR3 DNA is TGCGCCAGCAGTCAGGTCGCGACCTACGAGCAGTACTTC. Its protein is CASSQVATYEQYF.

This clonotype was observed a few times. V is TRBV29-1 and J is TRBJ2-5, with TRBD2 identical over 8 bases. This CDR3 contains 16 residues. Germline V gene data show CDR1 as SQVTM and CDR2 as ANQGSEA. The trim removed 4 bases at V and 2 bases at J, leaving 12 bases unmatched. CDR3 nucleotides: TGCAGCGTTGTACAGCGGGAGAGGGTCGGGCAAGAGACCCAGTACTTC. Translating gives CSVVQRERVGQETQYF.

Remarks on this clonotype: An end of the junction does not agree with germline; a read error may underlie this. This rearrangement joins TRBV15 to TRBJ2-7; D unresolved. The CDR3 is 13 residues long. CDR1 and CDR2 from the germline V gene are LNHNV and YYDKDF (reference sequence). Here the CDR3 reads CATRLSPSCEQYF. The CDR3 DNA reads as TGTGCCACCAGACTTTCCCCTTCCTGCGAGCAGTACTTC.

The chain carries TRBV25-1 and TRBJ2-5; no definite D call. Germline V gene sequence: CDR1 MGHDK, CDR2 SYGVNS. The CDR3 totals 14 residues. V lost 1 base and J lost 2, with 8 bases in between. Here the CDR3 reads CASSEFGPQETQYF. As DNA, the CDR3 is TGTGCCAGCAGTGAATTCGGGCCTCAAGAGACCCAGTACTTC.

This clonotype was recorded a few times. The chain uses TRBV5-1 and TRBJ2-2; the D call may be TRBD1 or TRBD2 (5 bases each). This CDR3 has 17 residues. V was clipped by 0 bases and J by 4 bases, with 16 bases between them. CDR1 is SGHRS, CDR2 YFSETQ, per germline. The CDR3 sequence is CASSLGSGARTTGELFF. The CDR3 coding sequence is TGCGCCAGCAGCTTGGGATCCGGGGCGCGGACCACCGGGGAGCTGTTTTTT.

A few counts support this clonotype. The V and J genes are TRBV20-1 and TRBJ2-7; 10 bases are shared with TRBD2. The CDR3 is 17 amino acids. J was trimmed by 4 bases and V by 5 bases; bases with no gene match: 17. The germline CDR1 and CDR2 sequences are DFQATT and SNEGSKA (reference sequence). The CDR3 loop is CSALIQARSSGGYEQYF. The CDR3 nucleotides are TGCAGTGCTCTCATCCAGGCCAGGTCTAGCGGGGGATACGAGCAGTACTTC.

CDR3 amino acids: CASSLTGKSDEQYF. The CDR3 DNA follows: TGTGCCAGCAGCTTGACAGGGAAATCCGACGAGCAGTACTTC. The rearrangement uses TRBV5-6 and TRBJ2-7; D perhaps matches TRBD1 (6 bases). CDR3 length: 14 residues. V was shortened by 1 base and J by 5 bases, with 13 bases between the two germline ends. Germline assignment: CDR1 SGHDT and CDR2 YYEEEE.

This clonotype was seen a few times. The chain's CDR3 is CASSQDDGRDTQYF. The CDR3 DNA reads as TGTGCCAGCAGCCAGGATGACGGCCGCGATACGCAGTATTTT. The rearrangement uses TRBV4-2 and TRBJ2-3; D is unresolved. The CDR3 length is 14 residues. Per the germline V gene, CDR1 is LGHNA and CDR2 is YNFKEQ. V was clipped by 3 bases and J by 6 bases, with 13 bases between them.

V is TRBV27 and J is TRBJ2-7, with TRBD1 matching over 11 bases. Germline loops: CDR1 MNHEY, CDR2 SMNVEV (reference sequence). V lost 4 bases to trimming and J lost 6 bases; unmatched junction nucleotides: 5. The CDR3 consists of 14 residues. In DNA, the CDR3 is TGTGCCAGCAGTTCCAGGGGACAGGGGGTCGAGCAGTACTTC. Its translation: CASSSRGQGVEQYF.

V and J are TRBV19 and TRBJ1-2; 7 bases are a match to TRBD1. The CDR3 runs to 14 residues. The V gene's germline CDR1 is LNHDA and CDR2 SQIVND (reference sequence). The trim removed 6 bases at V and 5 bases at J, leaving 9 bases unmatched. CDR3 in amino acids: CASSRTGEAYGYTF. The CDR3 coding sequence is TGTGCCAGTAGCCGGACAGGAGAAGCTTATGGCTACACCTTC.

This clonotype has more than one count but fewer than ten. V and J are TRBV20-1 and TRBJ2-7, with TRBD1 matching 7 bases. Losses at the gene ends were 2 bases for V and 1 base for J; bases not matched to a gene: 2. The length of the CDR3 is 13 residues. From germline, CDR1 is DFQATT and CDR2 SNEGSKA (reference sequence). CDR3 protein: CSARRDRSYEQYF. DNA of the CDR3: TGCAGTGCTAGACGGGACAGATCCTACGAGCAGTACTTC.

There are a few counts of this clonotype. DNA of the CDR3: TGCAGTGCTATAAGCGCCCAACGCAACTCCTACAATGAGCAGTTCTTC. It translates to CSAISAQRNSYNEQFF. The rearrangement joins TRBV20-1 to TRBJ2-1; D gene unclear. The V gene's germline CDR1 is DFQATT and CDR2 SNEGSKA (reference sequence). The CDR3 is 16 residues long. Trimming pared 4 bases from V and 0 bases from J, leaving 16 bases between.

J is TRBJ1-2 and V is TRBV7-9; D perhaps matches TRBD1 (5 bases). Between the trimmed V and J ends, which lost 5 bases and 4 bases, there was a span of 17 bases. The CDR3 has 15 residues. CDR1 and CDR2 from the germline V gene are SEHNR and FQNEAQ (reference sequence). The CDR3 DNA follows: TGTGCCAGCAGCCCACAGACAGACCTACTCTATGGCTACACCTTC. It translates to CASSPQTDLLYGYTF.

The J gene is TRBJ2-7, the V gene TRBV7-9; 10 nucleotides match TRBD1. J lost 3 bases, V lost 0 bases, and 2 bases had no gene match. The CDR3 has 15 residues. CDR1 and CDR2 from the germline V gene are SEHNR and FQNEAQ (reference sequence). The CDR3 sequence is CASSLAGTGDYEQYF. The CDR3, as DNA: TGTGCCAGCAGCTTAGCGGGGACAGGGGACTACGAGCAGTACTTC.

Concerning this clonotype itself: The junction shows a germline mismatch at one end, possibly a read error. The V gene is TRBV7-7, the J gene TRBJ1-4, with 9 bases lining up with TRBD1. This CDR3 has 13 amino acids. Per germline, CDR1 SSHAT and CDR2 FNYEAQ (reference sequence). The CDR3 here is CASSWGQGEKLFF. CDR3 nucleotide sequence: TGTGCTAGCAGCTGGGGACAGGGTGAAAAACTGTTTTTT.

This clonotype was seen a handful of times. The CDR3 reads CASSYFSDTEAFF. CDR3 nucleotide sequence: TGTGCCAGCAGTTACTTCTCAGACACTGAAGCTTTCTTT. The chain combines TRBV6-5 with TRBJ1-1; D ambiguous. CDR3 size: 13 residues. V dropped 1 base and J dropped 3 bases, with 6 bases sitting between them. CDR1 and CDR2 from the germline V gene are MNHEY and SVGAGI.

CDR3 sequence reads: CASSYQTDYFEAFF. The DNA of the CDR3 is TGTGCCAGCAGTTACCAGACAGATTATTTCGAAGCTTTCTTT. The chain has TRBV6-5 and TRBJ1-1; TRBD1 might be the D (5 bases). CDR1 is MNHEY, CDR2 SVGAGI, per germline. This CDR3 is built from 14 residues. V lost 2 bases and J 8 bases, leaving 15 bases between the germline ends.

The rearrangement links TRBV2 to TRBJ1-4; 7 bases line up with TRBD1. Germline CDR1 reads SNHLY; CDR2 reads FYNNEI. The J segment lost 7 bases and the V segment lost 6 bases, leaving 8 bases of the junction unmatched. The CDR3 consists of 14 residues. The CDR3 sequence: CASSLQGIGEKLFF. CDR3 coding DNA: TGTGCCAGCAGCTTACAGGGGATCGGTGAAAAACTGTTTTTT.

This CDR3 reads CSARDAGRGGVTEAFF. The CDR3 nucleotides read TGCAGTGCTAGAGATGCGGGTAGAGGGGGTGTCACTGAAGCTTTCTTT. The chain links TRBV20-1 to TRBJ1-1, with D tentatively TRBD1 (6 bases). Between the trimmed V and J ends, which lost 0 bases and 4 bases, there was a span of 18 bases. The CDR3 has 16 amino acids. The germline CDR1 and CDR2 sequences are DFQATT and SNEGSKA (reference sequence).

This chain connects TRBV6-6 to TRBJ2-1; 7 bases line up with TRBD1. Germline V gene lookup returns CDR1 MNHNY and CDR2 SVGAGI (reference sequence). V shed 2 bases and J 1 base; nucleotides not matched to a gene: 5. The CDR3 covers 16 residues. The CDR3 is CASSYEWDRSYNEQFF. DNA of the CDR3: TGTGCCAGCAGTTACGAATGGGACAGATCCTACAATGAGCAGTTCTTC.

This clonotype was counted only a few times. The V gene is TRBV18, the J gene TRBJ2-1, with 12 bases matching TRBD2. Germline lookup yields CDR1 KGHSH and CDR2 LQKENI. V lost 3 bases and J lost 6; bases outside the gene matches: 6. The CDR3 spans 16 residues. This chain's CDR3 is CASSPRTSGTANEQFF. CDR3 in DNA: TGTGCCAGCTCACCTCGGACTAGCGGGACCGCCAATGAGCAGTTCTTC.

This clonotype was counted many times. The CDR3 DNA sequence: TGCGCCAGCAGCCTCGACAGGGGGCGTTACGAGCAGTACTTC. The encoded protein is CASSLDRGRYEQYF. The chain has TRBV5-1 and TRBJ2-7, with 10 positions matching TRBD1. This CDR3 spans 14 amino acids. CDR1 and CDR2 from the germline V gene are SGHRS and YFSETQ. V lost 4 bases and J lost 4; bases outside the gene matches: 5.

This clonotype showed up just a few times. The V call is TRBV7-6, the J call TRBJ2-1; D might be TRBD2 (6 bases). The CDR3 has 18 residues. Germline V gives CDR1 SGHVS, CDR2 FNYEAQ. V was cut by 1 base and J by 9 bases, with 25 bases left in between. The CDR3 sequence is CASSLGPRARTRGTEQFF. CDR3 DNA sequence: TGTGCCAGCAGCTTAGGACCTAGAGCCCGGACGCGCGGGACTGAGCAGTTCTTC.

CDR3 DNA sequence: TGTGCCAGCAGCTTAATCCCCTTGGGTCAGCCCCAGCATTTT. This gives the protein CASSLIPLGQPQHF. The chain employs TRBV7-8 and TRBJ1-5; D is unclear. The CDR3 loop spans 14 amino acids. Trimming took off 2 bases at V and 6 bases at J, with 11 bases between the two ends. The germline gives CDR1 SGHVS, CDR2 FQNEAQ.